The 8 T cell receptor beta chains reported below all come from one sample, sequenced in a study of cytomegalovirus exposure and HLA in healthy donors. The PCR was carried out with 60 Vbeta primers and 13 Jbeta primers. Assay: immunoSEQ multiplex PCR; the TCRdb copy retains only in-frame clones and omits some. This sample has about 90,000 clones; roughly 63% occur once, and the top ten carry about 22%. Source material: PBMCs. Source of these receptors: a woman aged 45 to 65 in good health and CMV-seropositive.

The chain links TRBV15 to TRBJ2-3; 16 nucleotides agree with TRBD2. The CDR3 totals 20 residues. The junction had 11 bases not matched to a gene; V was cut back by 2 bases and J by 3 bases. Per germline, CDR1 LNHNV and CDR2 YYDKDF (reference sequence). The CDR3 DNA reads as TGTGCCACCAGCAGACCGGGACTAGCGGGGGGGTTGTCAATAACAGATACGCAGTATTTT. Translated: CATSRPGLAGGLSITDTQYF.

CDR3 in amino acids: CASSLFARTGNNTEAFF. In DNA, the CDR3 is TGTGCCAGCAGTTTATTTGCCCGGACAGGAAATAACACTGAAGCTTTCTTT. The rearrangement joins TRBV28 to TRBJ1-1; 7 bases are a match to TRBD1. Germline V gene lookup returns CDR1 MDHEN and CDR2 SYDVKM. This CDR3 has 17 residues. J was trimmed by 2 bases and V by 1 base; bases with no gene match: 10.

The chain carries TRBV5-4 and TRBJ1-4; perhaps TRBD1 as D (5 bases). The CDR3 length is 14 residues. Germline CDR1 and CDR2: SGHNT and YYREEE (reference sequence). V was pared by 0 bases and J by 8 bases, with 11 bases between. The CDR3 nucleotides are TGTGCCAGCAGCTTGGGAGGGGCGGGGGAAAAACTGTTTTTT. It is translated as CASSLGGAGEKLFF.

The rearrangement joins TRBV7-9 to TRBJ1-1, with D tentatively TRBD1 (5 bases). Trimming shortened V by 3 bases and J by 9 bases, and 17 bases separated the two germline ends. The V gene's germline CDR1 is SEHNR and CDR2 FQNEAQ (reference sequence). The CDR3 runs to 14 residues. CDR3 amino acids: CASSFRTDTDKAFF. The CDR3 coding sequence is TGTGCCAGCAGCTTCCGGACGGACACCGATAAAGCTTTCTTT.

The V call is TRBV11-2, the J call TRBJ2-3; no clear D. Germline V gene sequence: CDR1 SGHAT, CDR2 FQNNGV. The CDR3 loop spans 14 amino acids. With 0 bases removed from V and 2 bases from J, the gap between germline ends came to 6 bases. CDR3 region: CASSLDSNTDTQYF. For the CDR3, the DNA is TGTGCCAGCAGCTTAGATAGCAACACAGATACGCAGTATTTT.

On this clone itself: A junction boundary mismatches the germline segment, possibly from a read error. This rearrangement joins TRBV7-9 to TRBJ2-1; 7 positions match TRBD1. Germline-derived CDR1 and CDR2 are SEHNR and FQNEAQ (reference sequence). There are 12 residues in the CDR3. The CDR3 DNA follows: TGTTCCAGCAGCTTAGGGGGCTATGAGCAGTTCTTC. It specifies CSSSLGGYEQFF.

A few counts support this clone. The chain combines TRBV5-6 with TRBJ1-5; a weak D match, TRBD1 (5 bases). Trimming cost V 6 bases and J 7 bases, with 17 bases left between them. CDR1 is SGHDT and CDR2 is YYEEEE in the germline V gene. The CDR3 totals 14 residues. This CDR3 reads CASKSLGVDQPQHF. CDR3 in DNA: TGTGCCAGCAAATCATTAGGGGTAGACCAGCCCCAGCATTTT.

In this sample, this clone turned up once. The chain joins TRBV7-9 to TRBJ1-2; TRBD1 matches at 8 bases. V lost 5 bases and J lost 2; bases outside the gene matches: 10. CDR1 is SEHNR and CDR2 is FQNEAQ in the germline V gene (reference sequence). This CDR3 spans 16 amino acids. The CDR3: CASSPQRTGWNYGYTF. CDR3 sequence (DNA): TGTGCCAGCAGCCCACAGAGGACAGGGTGGAACTATGGCTACACCTTC.